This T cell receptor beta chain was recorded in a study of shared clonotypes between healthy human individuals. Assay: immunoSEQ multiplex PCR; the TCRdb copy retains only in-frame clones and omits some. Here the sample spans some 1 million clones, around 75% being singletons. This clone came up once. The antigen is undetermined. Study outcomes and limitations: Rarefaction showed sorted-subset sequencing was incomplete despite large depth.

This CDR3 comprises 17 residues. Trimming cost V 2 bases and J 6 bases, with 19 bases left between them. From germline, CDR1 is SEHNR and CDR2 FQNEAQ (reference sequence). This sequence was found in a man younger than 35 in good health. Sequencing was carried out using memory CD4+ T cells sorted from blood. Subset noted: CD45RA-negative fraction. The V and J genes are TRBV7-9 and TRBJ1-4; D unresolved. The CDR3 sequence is CASSLYGPRERYEKLFF. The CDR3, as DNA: TGTGCCAGCAGCTTATACGGTCCGAGGGAGAGGTATGAAAAACTGTTTTTT.